Here is one T cell receptor (beta chain) with its context. Method: immunoSEQ multiplex PCR; TCRdb's copy keeps in-frame clones and lacks some. The table records some 320,000 clones, around 90% of them present only once. The sample belongs to a study of shared clonotypes between healthy human individuals. Trimming took off 3 bases at V and 14 bases at J, with 20 bases between the two ends. The CDR3 contains 14 residues. Per germline, CDR1 SGDLS and CDR2 YYNGEE. The chain couples TRBV9 to TRBJ1-4; perhaps TRBD1 as D (5 bases). The specimen was memory CD8+ T cells sorted from blood. Subset defined: CD45RO+ cells pooled with CCR7-negative TemRA cells. The receptor was isolated from a man aged 18-30 years in good health. CDR3 nucleotides: TGTGCCAGCAGCGCATACCGGGACGTCGGTTGGCTGTTTTTT. Residues: CASSAYRDVGWLFF.